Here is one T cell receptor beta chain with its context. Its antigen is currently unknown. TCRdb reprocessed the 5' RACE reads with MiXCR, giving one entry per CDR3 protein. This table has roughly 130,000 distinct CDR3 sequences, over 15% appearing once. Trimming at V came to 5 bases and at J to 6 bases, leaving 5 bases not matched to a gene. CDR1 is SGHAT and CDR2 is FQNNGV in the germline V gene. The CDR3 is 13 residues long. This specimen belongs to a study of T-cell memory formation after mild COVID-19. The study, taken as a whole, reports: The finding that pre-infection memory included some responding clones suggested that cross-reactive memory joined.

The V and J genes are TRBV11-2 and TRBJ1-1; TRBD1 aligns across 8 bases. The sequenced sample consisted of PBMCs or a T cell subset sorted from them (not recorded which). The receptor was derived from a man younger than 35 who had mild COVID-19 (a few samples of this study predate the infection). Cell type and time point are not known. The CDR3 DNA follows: TGTGCCAGCAGCCCAGACAGGGGAGCTGAAGCTTTCTTT. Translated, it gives CASSPDRGAEAFF.